One sample yielded the 27 T cell receptor beta chains listed below, sequenced in a study of PD-1 blockade in classical Hodgkin lymphoma. The protocol was immunoSEQ multiplex PCR, while the TCRdb copy is restricted to in-frame clones and leaves out a portion. The sample has roughly 42,000 clones, roughly 70% seen once. Every one of the patients relapsed after autologous stem cell transplantation (brentuximab vedotin exposure was variable). The sample consisted of peripheral blood mononuclear cells (PBMCs), taken at baseline. The receptors here all came from a human donor with classical Hodgkin lymphoma.

J is TRBJ2-7 and V is TRBV28; the D gene is possibly TRBD2 (6 bases). From germline, CDR1 is MDHEN and CDR2 SYDVKM. Trimming took 8 bases from V and 2 from J, leaving 13 bases between them. The CDR3 extends over 13 amino acids. CDR3 nucleotide sequence: TGTGCCAGCTATTCGGGGGATGCCTACGAGCAGTACTTC. Translating gives CASYSGDAYEQYF.

The rearrangement joins TRBV7-9 to TRBJ1-2; D is unresolved. V lost 1 base and J 0 bases, leaving 15 bases between the germline ends. Germline CDR1 and CDR2: SEHNR and FQNEAQ (reference sequence). The CDR3 extends over 17 amino acids. CDR3 protein: CASSLEPGGISNYGYTF. CDR3 DNA: TGTGCCAGCAGCTTAGAACCGGGTGGGATTTCTAACTATGGCTACACCTTC.

The chain has TRBV10-2 and TRBJ2-7; no firm D call. The CDR3 covers 13 residues. Germline assignment: CDR1 WSHSY and CDR2 SAAADI. V was pared by 0 bases and J by 2 bases, with 5 bases between. The CDR3 spells CASSESAAYEQYF. The CDR3 DNA reads TGCGCCAGCAGTGAGTCGGCGGCCTACGAGCAGTACTTC.

V is TRBV13 and J is TRBJ2-5; 7 bases align to TRBD2. This CDR3 region has 13 residues. Germline loops: CDR1 PRHDT, CDR2 FYEKMQ (reference sequence). Trimming cost V 3 bases and J 4 bases; bases outside gene matches: 2. The DNA for the CDR3 is TGTGCCAGCAGCTTGGGGGGGAGAGAGACCCAGTACTTC. This codes for CASSLGGRETQYF. The whole variable domain, filled in from reference TRBV13 and TRBJ2-5, reads AAGVIQSPRHLIKEKRETATLKCYPIPRHDTVYWYQQGPGQDPQFLISFYEKMQSDKGSIPDRFSAQQFSDYHSELNMSSLELGDSALYFCASSLGGRETQYFGPGTRLLVL.

J is TRBJ2-1 and V is TRBV11-3; D may be TRBD1 or TRBD2 (5 bases each). CDR3 length equals 13 residues. Germline V gene data show CDR1 as SGHNT and CDR2 as YENEEA. Trimming cost V 0 bases and J 7 bases, with 7 bases left between them. In DNA, the CDR3 is TGTGCCAGCAGCTTAGAGGGGGTTAATGAGCAGTTCTTC. Translating gives CASSLEGVNEQFF.

The V and J genes are TRBV6-6 and TRBJ1-1; TRBD1 matches at 7 bases. This CDR3 comprises 12 residues. The V segment lost 8 bases and the J segment 4 bases; nucleotides outside the gene matches: 4. The germline CDR1 and CDR2 sequences are MNHNY and SVGAGI (reference sequence). This CDR3 is CASLDRVTEAFF. The CDR3 nucleotides read TGTGCCAGCCTTGACAGGGTCACTGAAGCTTTCTTT.

The V and J genes are TRBV27 and TRBJ2-3, with D perhaps TRBD2 (6 bases). With 5 bases removed from V and 6 bases from J, the gap between germline ends came to 9 bases. CDR3 length equals 12 residues. CDR1 and CDR2 (germline): MNHEY, SMNVEV (reference sequence). The CDR3 loop is CASSPRGDTQYF. In DNA form, the CDR3 reads TGTGCCAGCAGTCCCCGGGGGGATACGCAGTATTTT.

As concerns this clone: The sample holds other DNA sequences that translate to the same CDR3. The genes are TRBV30 and TRBJ2-5; TRBD2 is a possible D gene (5 bases). CDR3 length equals 12 residues. V lost 3 bases and J lost 4, with 9 bases in between. CDR1 and CDR2 (germline): GTSNPN, SVGIG (reference sequence). DNA for the CDR3: TGTGCCTGGAGGGGAGCAGGAGAGACCCAGTACTTC. It yields the protein CAWRGAGETQYF.

This clone was observed a handful of times. V and J are TRBV5-1 and TRBJ2-1, with 7 bases lining up with TRBD2. The V gene's germline CDR1 is SGHRS and CDR2 YFSETQ. Trimming at V came to 2 bases and at J to 9 bases, leaving 5 bases not matched to a gene. The CDR3 covers 13 residues. The CDR3: CASSLGRAGEQFF. The CDR3 nucleotides read TGCGCCAGCAGCTTAGGGAGGGCGGGTGAGCAGTTCTTC.

The chain recombines TRBV28 with TRBJ1-2, with TRBD1 matching 8 bases. Germline-derived CDR1 and CDR2 are MDHEN and SYDVKM. The J segment lost 2 bases and the V segment lost 4 bases, leaving 9 bases of the junction unmatched. The CDR3 is 16 amino acids. CDR3 loop: CASSYRQGRLNYGYTF. DNA for the CDR3: TGTGCCAGCAGTTACCGACAGGGGAGACTCAACTATGGCTACACCTTC.

In its sample, this clone was seen once. The chain links TRBV27 to TRBJ1-2, with a tentative D call TRBD1 (5 bases). The germline V gene has CDR1 MNHEY and CDR2 SMNVEV (reference sequence). V was cut by 6 bases and J by 6 bases, with 11 bases left in between. The CDR3 spans 12 residues. CDR3 sequence reads: CASRTRENGYTF. Here the CDR3 DNA reads TGTGCCAGCAGAACCAGGGAAAATGGCTACACCTTC.

This clone appeared once. The chain employs TRBV5-6 and TRBJ2-1; D may be TRBD2 (6 bases). This CDR3 has 14 amino acids. The germline gives CDR1 SGHDT, CDR2 YYEEEE. Deletions cut 0 bases from V and 14 bases from J, with 18 bases between. Here the CDR3 reads CASSLALVGLKEFF. CDR3 nucleotides: TGTGCCAGCAGCTTGGCTCTTGTGGGACTTAAAGAGTTCTTC.

The CDR3 region is CASSLINGLGYGYTF. DNA of the CDR3: TGTGCCAGTAGTCTCATTAACGGGCTTGGCTATGGCTACACCTTC. The J gene is TRBJ1-2, the V gene TRBV19; D not certain. The V end was cut by 5 bases, the J end by 4 bases, with 17 bases between. This CDR3 is 15 amino acids long. Germline loops: CDR1 LNHDA, CDR2 SQIVND (reference sequence). Based on the CDR3 plus reference TRBV19 and TRBJ1-2, the full variable domain is DGGITQSPKYLFRKEGQNVTLSCEQNLNHDAMYWYRQDPGQGLRLIYYSQIVNDFQKGDIAEGYSVSREKKESFPLTVTSAQKNPTAFYLCASSLINGLGYGYTFGSGTRLTVV.

J is TRBJ2-3 and V is TRBV19; D not resolved. Germline V lookup: CDR1 LNHDA, CDR2 SQIVND (reference sequence). The V gene lost 6 bases and the J gene lost 5 bases, with 12 bases spanning the gap. The CDR3 loop spans 13 amino acids. The CDR3 DNA is TGTGCCAGTAGCCCCATGGCCAAAGATACGCAGTATTTT. This sequence encodes CASSPMAKDTQYF.

With regard to this clone: At one of its ends the junction is not consistent with the germline gene, which may arise from a read error. The rearrangement joins TRBV6-5 to TRBJ1-2; 7 nucleotides line up with TRBD1. Germline-derived CDR1 and CDR2 are MNHEY and SVGAGI. The CDR3 sequence is 12 residues long. In nucleotides, the CDR3 is TGTGCCAGCGGGACAGAGGACTATGGCTACACCTTT. This gives the protein CASGTEDYGYTF.

The CDR3 DNA reads as TGTGCCAGTAGTATGGGGCGGAGTCTGAGCAATCAGCCCCAGCATTTT. Its translation: CASSMGRSLSNQPQHF. The chain couples TRBV19 to TRBJ1-5; TRBD1 is a possible D gene (5 bases). The CDR3 totals 16 residues. Trimming took off 3 bases at V and 1 base at J, with 13 bases between the two ends. Per germline, CDR1 LNHDA and CDR2 SQIVND (reference sequence).

The J gene is TRBJ2-7, the V gene TRBV30; 12 nucleotides align to TRBD1. The CDR3 is made up of 15 amino acids. The germline V gene has CDR1 GTSNPN and CDR2 SVGIG (reference sequence). Germline trimming cut 2 bases from V and 6 bases from J; bases unmatched to any gene: 8. CDR3 region: CAWSPWGTGGLEQYF. As DNA, the CDR3 is TGTGCCTGGAGTCCCTGGGGGACAGGGGGCCTCGAGCAGTACTTC.

This clone has only one observation. The chain employs TRBV7-9 and TRBJ2-3; unclear D gene. Germline loops: CDR1 SEHNR, CDR2 FQNEAQ (reference sequence). This CDR3 has 13 amino acids. Trimming shortened V by 2 bases and J by 2 bases, and 5 bases separated the two germline ends. CDR3 loop: CASSLQPTDTQYF. The DNA of the CDR3 is TGTGCCAGCAGCTTACAGCCCACAGATACGCAGTATTTT.

The chain has TRBV20-1 and TRBJ1-1; D is unresolved. Germline V gene sequence: CDR1 DFQATT, CDR2 SNEGSKA (reference sequence). The length of the CDR3 is 11 residues. Trimming took 6 bases from V and 0 from J, leaving 5 bases between them. The CDR3: CSAGLNTEAFF. The CDR3 DNA sequence: TGCAGTGCAGGATTGAACACTGAAGCTTTCTTT.

This chain joins TRBV7-9 and TRBJ2-7; 9 nucleotides align to TRBD2. The CDR3 totals 17 residues. Germline-derived CDR1 and CDR2 are SEHNR and FQNEAQ (reference sequence). J gave up 7 bases and V 3 bases, and 16 bases lay outside the gene matches. CDR3 region: CASSLWVTAGGPQEQYF. CDR3 nucleotide sequence: TGTGCCAGCAGCTTGTGGGTCACGGCGGGAGGGCCTCAGGAGCAGTACTTC.

This clone was seen a few times. V and J are TRBV28 and TRBJ1-1; D gene ambiguous. Trimming cost V 2 bases and J 11 bases, with 9 bases left between them. The CDR3 sequence is 11 residues long. Germline-derived CDR1 and CDR2 are MDHEN and SYDVKM. DNA of the CDR3: TGTGCCAGCAGTTTAGACCGTGTCGCTTTCTTT. This gives the protein CASSLDRVAFF.

The chain is built from TRBV6-5 and TRBJ2-7; 7 nucleotides align to TRBD1. This CDR3 contains 15 residues. The germline CDR1 and CDR2 sequences are MNHEY and SVGAGI. The trim removed 4 bases at V and 3 bases at J, leaving 9 bases unmatched. CDR3 in amino acids: CASSSPQAGGYEQYF. CDR3 nucleotide sequence: TGTGCCAGCAGTTCCCCTCAGGCAGGGGGCTACGAGCAGTACTTC.

As DNA, the CDR3 is TGTGCCAGCAGTTCCGGGACGTTGGGGAGAGATACGCAGTATTTT. This sequence encodes CASSSGTLGRDTQYF. The chain has TRBV28 and TRBJ2-3; D is possibly TRBD1 or TRBD2 (5 bases each). Trimming pared 4 bases from V and 5 bases from J, leaving 16 bases between. The CDR3 covers 15 residues. Germline-derived CDR1 and CDR2 are MDHEN and SYDVKM.

This chain connects TRBV5-4 to TRBJ2-1; 10 nucleotides line up with TRBD1. The length of the CDR3 is 16 residues. After removal of 4 bases from V and 3 bases from J, the junction contained 7 bases not matched to a gene. The germline V gene encodes CDR1 SGHNT and CDR2 YYREEE (reference sequence). The CDR3 sequence is CASSPQTGGVYNEQFF. DNA for the CDR3: TGTGCCAGCAGCCCCCAGACAGGGGGCGTCTACAATGAGCAGTTCTTC.

This chain connects TRBV2 to TRBJ1-1; D may be TRBD1 (6 bases). Germline-derived CDR1 and CDR2 are SNHLY and FYNNEI. This CDR3 is built from 17 residues. V was pared by 6 bases and J by 4 bases, with 24 bases between. Here the CDR3 DNA reads TGTGCCAGCAGCACTAGTCCCCAGACGGGGGCCCTCACTGAAGCTTTCTTT. It specifies CASSTSPQTGALTEAFF.

This clone was detected ten times or more. The chain is built from TRBV7-2 and TRBJ1-1; D ambiguous. The V end lost 5 bases, the J end lost 4 bases, and 11 bases lay between the germline ends. The CDR3 contains 13 residues. Germline V gene lookup returns CDR1 SGHTA and CDR2 FQGNSA. CDR3 sequence: CASSPRLSTEAFF. The CDR3 DNA reads as TGTGCCAGCAGCCCCCGACTTTCCACTGAAGCTTTCTTT.

The rearrangement links TRBV7-3 to TRBJ2-7, with D possibly being TRBD2 (5 bases). The ends were cut back, 6 bases at V and 8 bases at J, with 23 bases in the middle. The CDR3 is 15 amino acids. The germline V gene encodes CDR1 SGHTA and CDR2 FQGTGA. CDR3 sequence: CASRPPGSPREKQYF. The CDR3 DNA is TGTGCCAGCAGGCCTCCGGGATCTCCGAGAGAAAAGCAGTACTTC.